This T cell receptor (beta chain) was observed in a study of OX40 agonist ivuxolimab in advanced cancers. The CDR3 runs 15 residues. V was clipped by 4 bases and J by 3 bases, with 12 bases between them. From germline, CDR1 is MNHEY and CDR2 SVGAGI. The method was immunoSEQ multiplex PCR; TCRdb's version includes in-frame clones alone and lacks a portion of them. The table shows under 70,000 clones, with about 85% occurring only once. The sequences come from CD4+ or CD8+ T cells sorted from blood, collected in a trial of the OX40 agonist ivuxolimab. The chain uses TRBV6-5 and TRBJ1-4; the D is unclear. The clonotype originates from an adult with an advanced solid tumor such as melanoma, head and neck, liver or kidney cancer. The CDR3 DNA reads TGTGCCAGCAGTTGGACGAAAGAGGCTAATGAAAAACTGTTTTTT. Encoded protein: CASSWTKEANEKLFF.